This is a list of T cell receptor beta chains from one sample in a study of blood T cell repertoires in COVID-19. Method: immunoSEQ multiplex PCR; TCRdb's copy keeps in-frame clones and lacks some. The sample shows about 100,000 clones, 85% to 95% of them seen only once. Sample: peripheral blood. The receptors here all came from a woman aged 25 to 39 with acute or convalescent COVID-19. The CDR3 runs from the conserved cysteine through the conserved F or W.

TRBV11-2	TRBJ1-1	CASSLGRQGNTEAFF
TRBV7-2	TRBJ2-3	CASSLALLAGGTDTQYF
TRBV27	TRBJ1-5	CASSLSGQGVLGYQPQHF
TRBV19	TRBJ2-5	CASSMGTGGFPEETQYF
TRBV2	TRBJ2-1	CASSAVRQGATEQFF
TRBV7-9	TRBJ2-3	CASSPRQGASTDTQYF
TRBV6-5	TRBJ1-6	CASTRDRDSPLHF
TRBV18	TRBJ2-1	CASSPGDLGLAVYNEQFF
TRBV6-1	TRBJ2-5	CASSGPGTSGDSEETQYF
TRBV11-3	TRBJ2-5	CASSFSGAETQYF
TRBV14	TRBJ1-1	CASGRVNTEAFF
TRBV19	TRBJ2-7	CASSTPRQGGEQYF
TRBV10-3	TRBJ2-5	CAISGLAGDSEETQYF
TRBV25-1	TRBJ2-7	CASSESPQGYEQYF
TRBV18	TRBJ2-2	CASSPTERPATGELFF
TRBV24-1	TRBJ1-1	CATSDDRGTEAFF
TRBV30	TRBJ1-5	CAWSVRDLGNQPQHF
TRBV6-5	TRBJ1-2	CASSYSGQGRYGYTF
TRBV18	TRBJ1-3	CASSPRETSGNTIYF
TRBV19	TRBJ1-1	CASSIQGVTTNTEAFF
TRBV5-4	TRBJ2-3	CASSPRTGGTDTQYF
TRBV7-2	TRBJ2-3	CASSRTGPDTQYF
TRBV7-9	TRBJ1-3	CASSLVFQGQGGNTIYF
TRBV28	TRBJ1-2	CASSLQGGSIGYTF
TRBV4-3	TRBJ1-1	CASSRQLMNTEAFF
TRBV6-4	TRBJ1-1	CASSDSWDRGMMWNTEAFF
TRBV25-1	TRBJ2-2	CASSVDTNTGELFF
TRBV30	TRBJ2-3	CAWSDLWREYTDTQYF
TRBV9	TRBJ2-2	CASSHGLADPNTGELFF
TRBV27	TRBJ2-7	CASSTTGGAPYEQYF
TRBV12-3/TRBV12-4	TRBJ2-2	CASSPGWTGELFF
TRBV6-5	TRBJ2-5	CASIETETQYF
TRBV28	TRBJ1-5	CASSSSFRVSDQPQHF
TRBV10-2	TRBJ1-5	CASKDRDQPQHF
TRBV7-9	TRBJ2-7	CASSRGQYYEQYF
TRBV18	TRBJ2-7	CASSPGTGGVYEQYF
TRBV4-3	TRBJ2-1	CASSQSSGGSSNEQFF
TRBV7-8	TRBJ1-3	CASSLRRTGRNTIYF
TRBV10-3	TRBJ1-2	CAISVLPSHGYTF
TRBV9	TRBJ2-2	CASSSGGTANTGELFF
TRBV12-3/TRBV12-4	TRBJ1-2	CASTPPGRGGYTF
TRBV19	TRBJ2-2	CASGTGGSNTGELFF
TRBV11-3	TRBJ1-1	CASSLGRNNEAFF
TRBV7-8	TRBJ2-7	CASSSKYPGLAGSRSYEQYF
TRBV4-2	TRBJ2-1	CASNTPGLAEAGEQFF
TRBV27	TRBJ2-1	CASSLLATINNEQFF
TRBV7-2	TRBJ2-2	CASSPLAGYYTGELFF
TRBV7-2	TRBJ2-1	CASSPGTSFRHEQFF
TRBV20-1	TRBJ2-7	CSAPRREQYF
TRBV7-2	TRBJ2-1	CASSLVVAGGYNEQFF
TRBV18	TRBJ1-2	CASSPLTGTIDGYGYTF
TRBV12-3/TRBV12-4	TRBJ1-1	CASSFGTEAFF
TRBV4-2	TRBJ2-7	CASSQESRGAYEQYF
TRBV7-8	TRBJ1-6	CASRLGQNNSPLHF
TRBV11-3	TRBJ1-1	CASNRGHGTEAFF